These 8 T cell receptor beta chains were all obtained from the same sample, sequenced in a study of T-cell reconstitution after alpha-beta-depleted transplantation in children. Preparation of the TCRbeta library used unique molecular identifiers. MiXCR was run by TCRdb on the PCR reads, yielding one entry per CDR3 protein. The table has some 260,000 distinct CDR3 sequences, 20% to 30% seen once. The sample was PBMCs, mostly from graft donor cells, taken 360 days after TCRalphabeta/CD19-depleted stem cell transplant. The origin of the receptors is a female patient aged 2-9 years who had a stem cell transplant for congenital amegakaryocytic thrombocytopenia, so the T cells may come from the graft donor.

In this sample, this clonotype turned up a few times. V is TRBV12-3 or TRBV12-4 and J is TRBJ2-5, with D unresolved. This CDR3 comprises 13 residues. V was clipped by 3 bases and J by 5 bases, with 10 bases between them. The CDR3 nucleotides are TGTGCCAGCAGTTTTTATACCCGGGAGACCCAGTACTTC. Its translation: CASSFYTRETQYF.

This clonotype was detected many times. The gene calls are TRBV10-2 and TRBJ2-7; TRBD1 aligns across 9 bases. CDR3 length: 13 amino acids. V was pared by 6 bases and J by 2 bases, with 2 bases of the junction left unmatched. Germline V CDR1 and CDR2: WSHSY, SAAADI. CDR3 protein: CASRGQGAYEQYF. The CDR3, as DNA: TGCGCCAGCAGGGGACAGGGAGCCTACGAGCAGTACTTC.

The CDR3 loop reads CSVARTGSNEQFF. The CDR3 bases are TGCAGCGTCGCGAGGACAGGGAGCAATGAGCAGTTCTTC. V is TRBV29-1 and J is TRBJ2-1; 8 bases map to TRBD1. Germline CDR1 is SQVTM and CDR2 is ANQGSEA. V dropped 6 bases and J dropped 6; count of bases not matched to a gene: 7. The CDR3 contains 13 residues.

The rearrangement joins TRBV7-8 to TRBJ2-7, with D perhaps given as TRBD1 or TRBD2 (6 bases each). This CDR3 comprises 14 residues. The V gene lost 4 bases and the J gene lost 3 bases, with 13 bases spanning the gap. Germline loops: CDR1 SGHVS, CDR2 FQNEAQ. The CDR3 DNA is TGTGCCAGCAGCTCCACGGGGGCAGGCTACGAGCAGTACTTC. Translated, it gives CASSSTGAGYEQYF.

This rearrangement joins TRBV6-5 to TRBJ2-5; possibly TRBD2 for D (5 bases). The CDR3 covers 14 residues. The V gene lost 1 base and the J gene lost 2 bases, with 8 bases spanning the gap. The germline CDR1 and CDR2 sequences are MNHEY and SVGAGI. The CDR3 region has the DNA TGTGCCAGCAGTTACTTTGGGGAGCAAGAGACCCAGTACTTC. Its protein product is CASSYFGEQETQYF.

This clonotype was counted a few times. The V gene is TRBV6-1, the J gene TRBJ2-7; D uncertain. Germline lookup yields CDR1 MNHNS and CDR2 SASEGT. This CDR3 comprises 12 residues. Trimming took 10 bases from V and 7 from J, leaving 17 bases between them. CDR3 sequence reads: CATYGGSREQYF. CDR3 coding DNA: TGTGCCACCTACGGCGGATCGAGAGAGCAGTACTTC.

The chain links TRBV2 to TRBJ2-7; no reliable D call. The CDR3 consists of 12 residues. Deletions cut 3 bases from V and 4 bases from J, with 7 bases between. Germline CDR1 reads SNHLY; CDR2 reads FYNNEI. The chain's CDR3 is CASSDETYEQYF. The CDR3 DNA reads as TGTGCCAGCAGTGATGAGACATACGAGCAGTACTTC.

The rearrangement uses TRBV6-2 or TRBV6-3 and TRBJ2-3; D uncertain. V was clipped by 6 bases and J by 6 bases, with 10 bases between them. Germline-derived CDR1 and CDR2 are MNHEY and SVGEGT. The CDR3 is 12 residues long. The CDR3 region has the DNA TGTGCCAGCAGGTATATCGCGGATACGCAGTATTTT. Protein sequence: CASRYIADTQYF.